The TCR beta chain described here comes from a study of Ad26.COV2.S vaccination and SARS-CoV-2 variants (dated by TCRdb to the early 2020s). A note on the overall study: The specificity and breadth of SARS-CoV-2-reactive T cell receptors after Ad26.COV2.S vaccination were assessed by TCRbeta repertoire sequencing. The TCR-sequenced set comprised around 30 samples: approximately 19 Ad26.COV2.S vaccine recipients, 5 placebo recipients and 8 SARS-CoV-2 convalescent individuals. Points the paper makes about the study in general: Substantial breadth of spike-specific CD8+ and CD4+ T cell responses was reported after vaccination. Comparable non-spike TCR breadth was observed between vaccine and placebo recipients, consistent with only spike being contained in the vaccine. According to the authors, total T cell responses may have been underestimated by the TCR breadth and depth analyses. Higher spike-specific TCR breadth was observed in Ad26.COV2.S recipients than in placebo recipients (P = 0.0014).

The immunoSEQ Assay was used to sequence TCRbeta CDR3 regions. After extraction, genomic DNA underwent amplification by bias-controlled multiplex PCR, followed by high-throughput sequencing. The paper's data handling went like this. To quantify the absolute abundance of each unique TCRbeta CDR3 region, sequences were collapsed and filtered. T cell fraction was estimated by normalizing TCRbeta template counts to usable DNA, with usable DNA measured through amplification of reference genes found in all nucleated cells. Repertoire TCRs were annotated as SARS-CoV-2-specific by exact matching of V gene, CDR3 amino acid sequence and J gene to a known reactive TCR set. MIRA supplied the reference SARS-CoV-2 TCR set, which was filtered for enrichment in COVID-19-positive ImmuneCODE repertoires so that public or cross-reactive TCRs were removed. Drawing on the MIRA antigens, annotated TCRs were analysed further at the level of specific ORF or position within ORF. Depth was the summed frequency of annotated unique rearrangements, while breadth was defined as annotated unique rearrangements over total unique productive rearrangements. Two-sided Wilcoxon rank-sum tests were used to compare TCR breadth between groups. TCRdb retrieved this table from immuneACCESS and kept in-frame rearrangements only. Not all clones are present; in checked studies, unresolved V genes account for under half, and no reason is known for the remainder. For V, J and clone size, that table is used; D and trimming come from the DNA. For this sample the table gives under 150,000 clones, of which 86% were detected only once. The ten largest clonotypes hold about 5% of the sample.

In the paper's terms, the time point label means: individuals recovered from natural SARS-CoV-2 infection. Worth noting for this clone: The specificity of this receptor is unknown. Base quality data are lacking; no much larger clone is found one base away.

This clonotype originated in a human donor who had recovered from COVID-19. Source: peripheral blood, taken after recovery from COVID-19.

The CDR3 sequence is CASSPSGATNEKLFF. The nucleotide sequence reads TGTGCCAGCAGCCCCTCGGGAGCAACTAATGAAAAACTGTTTTTT. The chain is made from TRBV9 and TRBJ1-4; no D gene can be assigned with confidence. The CDR3 contains 15 residues, cysteine and phenylalanine counted. Just CDR3 DNA is preserved here, 45 bases in frame from base 1. The junction carries 10 bases between V and J, which are trimmed by 4 bases and 0 bases respectively. The germline V gene yields SGDLS for CDR1 and YYNGEE for CDR2.